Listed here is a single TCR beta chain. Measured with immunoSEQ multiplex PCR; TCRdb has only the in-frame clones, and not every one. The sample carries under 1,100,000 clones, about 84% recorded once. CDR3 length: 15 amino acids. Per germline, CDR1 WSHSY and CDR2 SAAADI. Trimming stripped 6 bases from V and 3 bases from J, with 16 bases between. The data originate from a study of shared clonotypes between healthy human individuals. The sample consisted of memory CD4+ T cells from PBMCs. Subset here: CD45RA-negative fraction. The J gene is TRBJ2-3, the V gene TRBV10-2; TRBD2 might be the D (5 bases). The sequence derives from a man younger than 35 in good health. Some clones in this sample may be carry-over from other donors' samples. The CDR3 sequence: CASSGGTRFTDTQYF. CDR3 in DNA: TGCGCCAGCAGCGGAGGTACCCGCTTTACAGATACGCAGTATTTT.